This T cell receptor (beta chain) was profiled in a study of shared clonotypes between healthy human individuals (dated by TCRdb to the early 2020s). Some background on the complete study: A couple of women and a few men aged 18 to 49 years were included in the cohort. To increase sequencing depth and limit assay-specific biases, TCR repertoire library preparation and sequencing were carried out by different laboratories using diverse techniques. To estimate repertoire size and how much clonotypes are shared between individuals, the study performed deep sequencing of blood TCR repertoires from a few healthy adults. For each donor, CD4 naive and CD4 memory were each run on three plates, CD8 naive on two plates, and CD8 memory on one plate. Between about 0.9 and 10 billion PBMCs per donor were obtained by leukapheresis.

Worth noting for this clone: What antigen it recognizes has not been identified. Base qualities are not recorded, but no much larger clone differs from it by a single base.

Using the deep immunoSEQ assay, TCR CDR3 regions were amplified from genomic DNA by multiplex PCR. Extracted genomic DNA from each cell subset was spread evenly across all wells of several immunoSEQ 96-well plates, with each plate serving as a replicate. For sorted subsets, each replicate PCR was loaded with roughly 0.2 ug genomic DNA, equivalent to roughly 30,000 T cell genomes. Purified libraries were quantified with a Qubit 3.0 fluorometer, sized on a Bioanalyzer 2100, and re-quantified with the KAPA Library Quantification kit. Each immunoSEQ 96-well plate was sequenced on its own single-read 150-cycle Illumina NextSeq 550 flow cell. As for the authors' bioinformatics: The immunoSEQ output contained only junctional sequences without quality scores, so filtering could not match that applied to full-length reads. To assign V/J genes and CDR3, sequences were annotated against IMGT germline references using PyIR, a Python wrapper for IgBLAST v1.9. Any read was removed if the V/J assignment was weak (E-value above 1e-6), the CDR3 was missing, or the read contained stop codons, out-of-frame junctions, or ambiguous translated residues. V3J clonotypes were defined as sequences sharing the same inferred V gene, J gene, and CDR3 amino acid sequence. Percentage overlap between repertoires was calculated by dividing the number of shared unique clonotypes by the size of the smaller repertoire. Three approaches were used to assess repertoire richness: RTK rarefaction, the Chao1 estimator, and Recon v2.1 estimates of unobserved clonotypes. Generation probabilities were computed with OLGA for all TCRbeta clonotypes obtained by the gDNA method from four donors. The table comes from immuneACCESS by way of TCRdb, which keeps in-frame sequences with V and J called. Part of the clones is missing from these tables; in studies checked, under half for an unresolved V gene and the rest for unknown reasons. From that table come the V and J calls and clone size; the DNA was used to work out D and trimming. The sample table records some 2 million clones; about 95% of these occur just once. The biggest ten clones account for 1.2% of the sample.

CD8 naive samples were obtained by positive selection for CCR7 among CD45RO-negative cells, yielding a CD45RA+CCR7+ population from which TemRA cells were excluded. The donors were healthy, HIV-negative adults who had no recently reported acute infections or vaccinations. Every donor was a Caucasian adult living in Nashville, Tennessee, USA. After blood collection by leukapheresis, PBMCs were isolated using Ficoll-Histopaque density gradient centrifugation and then cryopreserved in the vapor phase of liquid nitrogen. Analytical flow cytometry was used to check the purity and quantity of every magnetically sorted T cell population. Genomic DNA was isolated from every sorted fraction and measured by UV absorbance on a Nanodrop 2000c. Broader findings and caveats from the paper: Incomplete sequencing was indicated by rarefaction of sorted-subset datasets, despite the large sequencing depth. Based on pairwise subsampling, the degree of clonotype sharing among donors was expected to be affected by sequencing depth. Sampling was restricted to blood, and TCR repertoires in tissues likely differ from the TCR repertoires found in blood. Larger estimated clonotype richness was generally found for naive subsets than for memory subsets. Across a few donors, around 5% of naive CD4, roughly 3.8% of naive CD8, roughly 2.2% of memory CD4, and over 0.35% of memory CD8 clonotypes were shared. The genetic and exposure-history diversity represented was limited by the small number of donors. Higher generation probabilities were observed for clonotypes shared by all four sorted-subset donors than for non-shared clonotypes.

From the germline V gene, CDR1 is SGHTA and CDR2 is FQGNSA. V gives up 5 bases and J gives up 5 bases, and the segment between their germline ends measures 18 bases. The CDR3 has 15 amino acids, counting the end cysteine and phenylalanine. Only the CDR3 DNA is retained, 45 bases long and in frame from the first base. The TCR comes from a man aged 18 to 29 in good health. This chain is built from TRBV7-2 and TRBJ2-5; TRBD2 is possibly the D segment (6 matching bases). The sequenced sample consisted of naive CD8+ T cells sorted from blood. In light of the paper, this sample's cell subset or site label describes: CD45RA+CCR7+. This receptor has the CDR3 CASSPEGPRGETQYF. The nucleotide sequence is given as TGTGCCAGCAGCCCGGAGGGGCCCCGGGGGGAGACCCAGTACTTC.